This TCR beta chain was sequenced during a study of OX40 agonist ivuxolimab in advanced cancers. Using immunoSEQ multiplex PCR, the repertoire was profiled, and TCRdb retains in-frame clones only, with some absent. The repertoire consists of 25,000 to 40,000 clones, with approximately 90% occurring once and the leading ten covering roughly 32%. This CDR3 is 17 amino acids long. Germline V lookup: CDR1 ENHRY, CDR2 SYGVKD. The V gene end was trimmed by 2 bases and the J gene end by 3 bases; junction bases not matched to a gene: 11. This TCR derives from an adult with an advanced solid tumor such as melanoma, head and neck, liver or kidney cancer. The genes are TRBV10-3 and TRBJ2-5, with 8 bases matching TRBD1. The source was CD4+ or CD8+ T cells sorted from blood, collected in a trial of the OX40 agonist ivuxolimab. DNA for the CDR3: TGTGCCATCAGTGAGATCTTCAGGGGGCGAGGGAAAGAGACCCAGTACTTC. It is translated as CAISEIFRGRGKETQYF.